The sequence of this T cell receptor (beta chain) was determined in a study of T cell changes during pregnancy in multiple sclerosis. Libraries were prepared by immunoSEQ multiplex PCR; TCRdb keeps only in-frame clonotypes and omits some of them. Counted here are about 31,000 clones, approximately 86% occurring once; the ten biggest clones make up around 8.2%. The V gene lost 2 bases and the J gene lost 10 bases, with 9 bases spanning the gap. Germline CDR1 and CDR2: GTSNPN and SVGIG (reference sequence). The length of the CDR3 is 12 residues. The chain carries TRBV30 and TRBJ1-6; no reliable D call. The receptor comes from a female donor with multiple sclerosis, enrolled in a pregnancy study. Sequences were derived from CD8+ T cells from peripheral blood mononuclear cells, sampled before pregnancy. The DNA of the CDR3 is TGTGCCTGGAGTTTCTCCGGGTCACCCCTCCACTTT. It translates to CAWSFSGSPLHF.